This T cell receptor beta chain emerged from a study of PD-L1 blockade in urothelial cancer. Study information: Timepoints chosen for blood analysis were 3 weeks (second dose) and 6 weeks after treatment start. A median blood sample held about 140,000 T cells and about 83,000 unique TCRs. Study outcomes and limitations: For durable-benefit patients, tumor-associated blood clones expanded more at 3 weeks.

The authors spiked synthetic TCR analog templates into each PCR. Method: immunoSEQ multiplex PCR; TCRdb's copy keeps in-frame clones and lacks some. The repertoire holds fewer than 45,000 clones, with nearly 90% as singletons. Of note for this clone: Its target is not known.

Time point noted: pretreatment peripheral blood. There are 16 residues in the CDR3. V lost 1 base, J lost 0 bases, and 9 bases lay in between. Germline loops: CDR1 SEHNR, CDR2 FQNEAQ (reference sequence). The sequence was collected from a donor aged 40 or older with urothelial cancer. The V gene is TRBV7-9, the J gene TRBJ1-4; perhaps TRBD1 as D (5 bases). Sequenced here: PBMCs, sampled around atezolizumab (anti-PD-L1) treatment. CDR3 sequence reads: CASSLERGATNEKLFF. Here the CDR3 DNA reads TGTGCCAGCAGCTTAGAAAGGGGCGCAACTAATGAAAAACTGTTTTTT.